Listed below are T cell receptor beta chains from one sample, sequenced in a study of T cells in tuberculosis. Only in-frame clones appear in the TCRdb table, and some are missing; sequencing was by immunoSEQ multiplex PCR. This sample has about 35,000 clones, with about 85% found just once. Sequences were derived from PBMCs, sampled at tuberculosis diagnosis. Receptors originate from an adult with tuberculosis. Each CDR3 is given with its conserved first and last residue. D genes are given only for firm matches. Only some rows state a clone size, as once, few, many or a class for expanded clones.

cdr3_length	v_call	clone_size	d_call	j_call	cdr3_nt	cdr3_aa
15	TRBV2	NA	NA	TRBJ2-4	TGTGCCAGCAGTGTGGCCCCTGCAACCAAAAACATTCAGTACTTC	CASSVAPATKNIQYF
11	TRBV20-1	NA	NA	TRBJ2-5	TGCAGTGCTAGAGACCGAGAGACCCAGTACTTC	CSARDRETQYF
18	TRBV27	NA	TRBD1	TRBJ2-7	TGTGCCAGCAGTCAGTCCCGGGACAGGGTGTGGCCCTTCCACGAGCAGTACTTC	CASSQSRDRVWPFHEQYF
14	TRBV4-3	NA	NA	TRBJ1-5	TGCGCCAGCAGCCTAGACAGGTTTGGGCAGCCCCAGCATTTT	CASSLDRFGQPQHF
16	TRBV7-8	NA	NA	TRBJ2-3	TGTGCCAGCAGCTTGGGCGTGGGCCTTCGGGGAGATACGCAGTATTTT	CASSLGVGLRGDTQYF
14	TRBV9	NA	NA	TRBJ1-4	TGTGCCAGCAGCCCAAACACGATTAATGAAAAACTGTTTTTT	CASSPNTINEKLFF
14	TRBV18	NA	TRBD1	TRBJ1-2	TGTGCCAGCTCACCAGACAGGGAGAACTATGGCTACACCTTC	CASSPDRENYGYTF
17	TRBV7-6	NA	TRBD1	TRBJ1-4	TGTGCCAGCAGCTCCCGGACAGGGATCTTAACTAATGAAAAACTGTTTTTT	CASSSRTGILTNEKLFF
13	TRBV4-3	NA	NA	TRBJ2-1	TGCGCCAGCAGCCAAGGCTTCAGCGATGAGCAGTTCTTC	CASSQGFSDEQFF
11	TRBV6-1	NA	NA	TRBJ2-3	TGTGCCAGCCTCCTAATCAATACGCAGTATTTT	CASLLINTQYF
15	TRBV4-1	NA	NA	TRBJ1-1	TGCGCCAGCAGCCAGATGCGGTCCCCAGGGGCTGAAGCTTTCTTT	CASSQMRSPGAEAFF
11	TRBV28	NA	NA	TRBJ1-1	TGTGCCAGCGGGCAGGGTCCTGAAGCTTTCTTT	CASGQGPEAFF
17	TRBV5-4	NA	TRBD1	TRBJ2-2	TGTGCCAGCAGCTCTCAATTACAGGGGTCGAACACCGGGGAGCTGTTTTTT	CASSSQLQGSNTGELFF
15	TRBV6-1	NA	NA	TRBJ1-1	TGTGCCAGCAGGACGGGGGACCGGGTGATCACTGAAGCTTTCTTT	CASRTGDRVITEAFF
12	TRBV2	NA	NA	TRBJ1-4	TGTGCCGTGGGTGGGGGCGACGAAAAACTGTTTTTT	CAVGGGDEKLFF
14	TRBV5-4	NA	TRBD1	TRBJ2-5	TGTGCCAGCAGCTGGAACAGGGGCGGAGAGACCCAGTACTTC	CASSWNRGGETQYF
14	TRBV6-6	NA	NA	TRBJ1-1	TGTGCCAGCAGGCCCTCAGGGGTGAACACTGAAGCTTTCTTT	CASRPSGVNTEAFF
16	TRBV6-5	once	NA	TRBJ2-5	TGTGCCAGCAGTTACTTTAATGGGGCGACGGGTGCGACCCAGTACTTC	CASSYFNGATGATQYF
13	TRBV7-8	NA	NA	TRBJ2-7	TGTGCCAGCAGCACGACAAAACTTGCCGAGCAGTACTTC	CASSTTKLAEQYF
12	TRBV6-5	NA	NA	TRBJ1-2	TGTGCCAGCAGGGTGGGAGGGGGAGGCTACACCTTC	CASRVGGGGYTF
13	TRBV7-3	NA	NA	TRBJ2-7	TGTGCCAGCAGCCCCTACAGAGACTACGAGCAGTACTTC	CASSPYRDYEQYF
15	TRBV5-8	NA	NA	TRBJ1-3	TGTGCCAGCAGCTTGGCCGGACAGAGGGGAAACACCATATATTTT	CASSLAGQRGNTIYF
12	TRBV30	NA	TRBD2	TRBJ2-5	TGTGCCCAGGCTAGCGGGGGTGAGACCCAGTACTTC	CAQASGGETQYF
19	TRBV11-2	NA	TRBD2	TRBJ2-7	TGTGCCAGCAGCTCATCCCGGACTAGCGGCCCAGTGAGGAGGTACGAGCAGTACTTC	CASSSSRTSGPVRRYEQYF
13	TRBV5-4	NA	NA	TRBJ2-5	TGTGCCAGCAGCTTGGTGGGGGGAGAGACCCAGTACTTC	CASSLVGGETQYF
13	TRBV6-5	NA	TRBD1	TRBJ2-7	TGTGCCAGCAGTTACGGCGACAGGGCCGAGCAGTACTTC	CASSYGDRAEQYF
15	TRBV9	NA	TRBD2	TRBJ2-3	TGTGCCAGCAGCGTAGGGGGAACTAGCGAAGATACGCAGTATTTT	CASSVGGTSEDTQYF
11	TRBV5-6	once	NA	TRBJ1-1	TGTGCCAGCAGCGCATCCGGGACACAATCTTTT	CASSASGTQSF
13	TRBV30	NA	NA	TRBJ1-2	TGTGCCTGGGCGGGGGGGGCCAACTATGGCTACACCTTC	CAWAGGANYGYTF
16	TRBV4-1	once	NA	TRBJ2-7	TGCGCCAGCAGCCCCCGGGCAGAGGGGACTCCCTACGAGCAGTACTTC	CASSPRAEGTPYEQYF
14	TRBV19	NA	NA	TRBJ1-5	TGTGCCAGTGACCGGGTCCAAGGCAATCAGCCCCAGCATTTT	CASDRVQGNQPQHF
13	TRBV7-8	NA	NA	TRBJ2-2	TGTGCCACCGCTCGACGGGACACCGGGGAGCTGTTTTTT	CATARRDTGELFF
21	TRBV27	NA	NA	TRBJ2-1	TGTGCCAGCAGTCCCCCGCGGGGTCAGGGGAGGGCAGGGCCGACCTACAATGAGCAGTTCTTC	CASSPPRGQGRAGPTYNEQFF
18	TRBV10-3	NA	TRBD2	TRBJ2-1	TGTGCCACGCGGGGGTCCGCGGGGGAAAAGAGCTCCTACAATGAGCAGTTCTTC	CATRGSAGEKSSYNEQFF
15	TRBV6-1	NA	NA	TRBJ1-1	TGTGCCAGCAGAGATCAGGGACTCTTGAACACTGAAGCTTTCTTT	CASRDQGLLNTEAFF